The 18 T cell receptor beta chains reported below all come from one sample, sequenced in a study of CD4 T cells in relation to SARS-CoV-2 and coronaviruses. Assay used: immunoSEQ multiplex PCR; TCRdb lists only in-frame clones, some missing. The table includes tens of thousands of clones, 84% detected once. What these receptors recognize is not known. The specimen was naive CD4+ T cells from PBMCs, cultured in vitro. Subset of the sample: naive CD4+ T cells isolated by negative enrichment. The receptor source for this set is an adult with COVID-19.

J is TRBJ2-7 and V is TRBV28; no reliable D call. V lost 4 bases, J lost 5 bases, and 6 bases lay in between. Per germline, CDR1 MDHEN and CDR2 SYDVKM. The CDR3 covers 11 residues. CDR3 DNA: TGTGCCAGCAGTTCCGTAGACGAGCAGTACTTC. It yields the protein CASSSVDEQYF.

This chain uses TRBV2 with TRBJ2-5; 8 nucleotides agree with TRBD1. The CDR3 consists of 15 residues. J gave up 2 bases and V 6 bases, and 8 bases lay outside the gene matches. Germline V lookup: CDR1 SNHLY, CDR2 FYNNEI. CDR3: CASSALTGAQETQYF. In nucleotides, the CDR3 is TGTGCCAGCAGCGCATTGACAGGGGCACAAGAGACCCAGTACTTC. The full variable domain, its missing parts supplied by reference TRBV2 and TRBJ2-5, is EPEVTQTPSHQVTQMGQEVILRCVPISNHLYFYWYRQILGQKVEFLVSFYNNEISEKSEIFDDQFSVERPDGSNFTLKIRSTKLEDSAMYFCASSALTGAQETQYFGPGTRLLVL.

Concerning this clone itself: Other DNA sequences from this sample encode an identical CDR3 as well. The chain combines TRBV24-1 with TRBJ2-3; the D call may be TRBD1 or TRBD2 (5 bases each). This CDR3 has 15 residues. The germline V gene encodes CDR1 KGHDR and CDR2 SFDVKD. Trimming cost V 4 bases and J 0 bases, with 10 bases left between them. CDR3 residues: CATSDPGQSTDTQYF. The DNA of the CDR3 is TGTGCCACCAGTGACCCGGGGCAGAGCACAGATACGCAGTATTTT.

The rearrangement joins TRBV5-1 to TRBJ1-2; no clear D. Deletions cut 3 bases from V and 5 bases from J, with 23 bases between. Germline CDR1 reads SGHRS; CDR2 reads YFSETQ. The CDR3 runs to 17 residues. This CDR3 reads CASSSLGRGATFYGYTF. DNA of the CDR3: TGCGCCAGCAGCTCCCTAGGGCGGGGAGCAACGTTTTATGGCTACACCTTC.

This clone was detected only once. This chain uses TRBV5-1 with TRBJ2-1; 7 bases line up with TRBD2. The V gene end was trimmed by 0 bases and the J gene end by 8 bases; junction bases not matched to a gene: 2. The CDR3 sequence is 13 residues long. The V gene's germline CDR1 is SGHRS and CDR2 YFSETQ. CDR3 bases: TGCGCCAGCAGCTTGGGGCGGGGGTATGAGCAGTTCTTC. Translating it yields CASSLGRGYEQFF.

V and J are TRBV28 and TRBJ1-2, with D maybe TRBD1 (6 bases). Trimming shortened V by 4 bases and J by 5 bases, and 14 bases separated the two germline ends. Germline V gene sequence: CDR1 MDHEN, CDR2 SYDVKM. This CDR3 has 14 amino acids. CDR3 coding DNA: TGTGCCAGCAGTTCACAGGGTCCAGGGTATGGCTACACCTTC. This codes for CASSSQGPGYGYTF.

This sequence joins TRBV11-2 and TRBJ2-3, with D unresolved. Trimming shortened V by 3 bases and J by 2 bases, and 12 bases separated the two germline ends. The CDR3 covers 15 residues. Germline assignment: CDR1 SGHAT and CDR2 FQNNGV. CDR3 loop: CASSFIYATTDTQYF. CDR3 in DNA: TGTGCCAGCAGCTTCATCTACGCTACCACAGATACGCAGTATTTT. Full variable domain (remainder filled in from reference TRBV11-2 and TRBJ2-3): EAGVAQSPRYKIIEKRQSVAFWCNPISGHATLYWYQQILGQGPKLLIQFQNNGVVDDSQLPKDRFSAERLKGVDSTLKIQPAKLEDSAVYLCASSFIYATTDTQYFGPGTRLTVL.

This clone was counted between two and nine times. This chain uses TRBV5-6 with TRBJ2-5, with a weak D call TRBD1 (5 bases). Per germline, CDR1 SGHDT and CDR2 YYEEEE. CDR3 length: 14 amino acids. Deletions cut 4 bases from V and 1 base from J, with 11 bases between. CDR3 bases: TGTGCCAGCAGCCCCGACAGAATCCAAGAGACCCAGTACTTC. Protein: CASSPDRIQETQYF.

There are a few counts of this clone. This rearrangement joins TRBV19 to TRBJ2-2; perhaps TRBD2 as D (6 bases). Trimming cost V 3 bases and J 0 bases, with 8 bases left between them. The germline CDR1 and CDR2 sequences are LNHDA and SQIVND (reference sequence). This CDR3 comprises 15 residues. CDR3 residues: CASSIWTTNTGELFF. The CDR3 DNA follows: TGTGCCAGTAGTATTTGGACTACGAACACCGGGGAGCTGTTTTTT. The whole variable domain, filled in from reference TRBV19 and TRBJ2-2, reads DGGITQSPKYLFRKEGQNVTLSCEQNLNHDAMYWYRQDPGQGLRLIYYSQIVNDFQKGDIAEGYSVSREKKESFPLTVTSAQKNPTAFYLCASSIWTTNTGELFFGEGSRLTVL.

The V gene is TRBV5-1, the J gene TRBJ2-7; 8 positions agree with TRBD1. The CDR3 covers 13 residues. Germline values: CDR1 SGHRS, CDR2 YFSETQ. V shed 4 bases and J 5 bases; nucleotides not matched to a gene: 5. CDR3 region: CASSGQGTHEQYF. CDR3 sequence (DNA): TGCGCCAGCAGCGGACAGGGAACCCACGAGCAGTACTTC.

The chain joins TRBV10-3 to TRBJ2-3; D tentatively reads TRBD1 or TRBD2 (5 bases each). CDR3 length equals 14 residues. Germline V gene lookup returns CDR1 ENHRY and CDR2 SYGVKD. V lost 6 bases, J lost 6 bases, and 16 bases lay in between. The CDR3 loop is CAIRGDVGDDTQYF. The CDR3 nucleotides are TGTGCCATCAGGGGGGACGTCGGCGATGATACGCAGTATTTT.

The V call is TRBV2, the J call TRBJ2-7; 8 nucleotides match TRBD2. With V trimmed by 8 bases and J by 3 bases, 12 bases remained unmatched. Germline assignment: CDR1 SNHLY and CDR2 FYNNEI. The CDR3 extends over 15 amino acids. The CDR3 coding sequence is TGTGCCAGCCTCTACCCGGGGACTAGTAGCTACGAGCAGTACTTC. Its translation: CASLYPGTSSYEQYF.

The genes are TRBV28 and TRBJ2-3; 14 positions agree with TRBD2. The CDR3 is 19 amino acids. V dropped 6 bases and J dropped 9; count of bases not matched to a gene: 20. CDR1 and CDR2 from the germline V gene are MDHEN and SYDVKM. The CDR3 DNA sequence: TGTGCCAGCAGCTCAAGTCCCGGGACTAGCGGGAGTTGGGTGGAGACGCAGTATTTT. Its translation: CASSSSPGTSGSWVETQYF.

V usage is TRBV2 and J usage is TRBJ2-7; TRBD2 matches 8 bases. Germline loops: CDR1 SNHLY, CDR2 FYNNEI. CDR3 length: 16 residues. The junction had 13 bases not matched to a gene; V was cut back by 6 bases and J by 3 bases. The CDR3 nucleotides are TGTGCCAGCAGGGGGACTAGTTCGTTCCTAAGCTACGAGCAGTACTTC. Translated: CASRGTSSFLSYEQYF.

V is TRBV28 and J is TRBJ2-7; 9 nucleotides match TRBD1. Trimming took 3 bases from V and 7 from J; bases not matched to a gene: 13. In germline, CDR1 is MDHEN, CDR2 SYDVKM. The CDR3 has 16 residues. The CDR3 sequence is CASSLTPGQGFGEQYF. CDR3 DNA: TGTGCCAGCAGTTTGACTCCGGGACAGGGCTTTGGGGAGCAGTACTTC.

The rearrangement uses TRBV5-1 and TRBJ2-1, with D perhaps TRBD2 (5 bases). The CDR3 is 14 residues long. From germline, CDR1 is SGHRS and CDR2 YFSETQ. V lost 0 bases and J lost 10, with 14 bases in between. As DNA, the CDR3 is TGCGCCAGCAGCTTGGCGCTTGCGGGCGGGGAGCAGTTCTTC. Protein: CASSLALAGGEQFF.

The chain uses TRBV7-9 and TRBJ2-2, with unresolved D. Trimming cost V 2 bases and J 2 bases, with 9 bases left between them. CDR1 and CDR2 from the germline V gene are SEHNR and FQNEAQ (reference sequence). The CDR3 sequence is 15 residues long. The CDR3: CASSLTSPNTGELFF. The DNA for the CDR3 is TGTGCCAGCAGCTTAACTTCTCCTAACACCGGGGAGCTGTTTTTT. The complete variable domain, with remaining parts taken from reference TRBV7-9 and TRBJ2-2, reads DTGVSQNPRHKITKRGQNVTFRCDPISEHNRLYWYRQTLGQGPEFLTYFQNEAQLEKSRLLSDRFSAERPKGSFSTLEIQRTEQGDSAMYLCASSLTSPNTGELFFGEGSRLTVL.

The J gene is TRBJ2-7, the V gene TRBV10-2; 10 positions agree with TRBD2. The CDR3 sequence is 15 residues long. Germline loops: CDR1 WSHSY, CDR2 SAAADI. Losses at the gene ends were 6 bases for V and 4 bases for J; bases not matched to a gene: 9. As DNA, the CDR3 is TGCGCCAGCAGGGTTTCCCTAGCGGGAGTTTACGAGCAGTACTTC. It is translated as CASRVSLAGVYEQYF.